Listed here is a single T cell receptor beta chain. The sample comes from a study of PD-1 blockade in classical Hodgkin lymphoma. V shed 5 bases and J shed 5 bases, with 11 bases lying between them. CDR1 is SGHTA, CDR2 FQGNSA, per germline. This CDR3 is built from 13 residues. This sample's time point: cycle 4 day 1 (C4D1), after more than five weeks of nivolumab. The patients all showed relapse after autologous stem cell transplantation, while their brentuximab vedotin exposure varied. Method: immunoSEQ multiplex PCR; TCRdb's copy keeps in-frame clones and lacks some. The data show 99,000 or so clones, roughly 89% seen once.

The sequences come from peripheral blood mononuclear cells (PBMCs), collected before the fourth cycle of nivolumab. The chain links TRBV7-2 to TRBJ2-3; TRBD1 might be the D (6 bases). This TCR derives from a human donor with classical Hodgkin lymphoma. CDR3 sequence reads: CASSTKGVDTQYF. In nucleotides, the CDR3 is TGTGCCAGCAGCACAAAGGGGGTAGATACGCAGTATTTT.